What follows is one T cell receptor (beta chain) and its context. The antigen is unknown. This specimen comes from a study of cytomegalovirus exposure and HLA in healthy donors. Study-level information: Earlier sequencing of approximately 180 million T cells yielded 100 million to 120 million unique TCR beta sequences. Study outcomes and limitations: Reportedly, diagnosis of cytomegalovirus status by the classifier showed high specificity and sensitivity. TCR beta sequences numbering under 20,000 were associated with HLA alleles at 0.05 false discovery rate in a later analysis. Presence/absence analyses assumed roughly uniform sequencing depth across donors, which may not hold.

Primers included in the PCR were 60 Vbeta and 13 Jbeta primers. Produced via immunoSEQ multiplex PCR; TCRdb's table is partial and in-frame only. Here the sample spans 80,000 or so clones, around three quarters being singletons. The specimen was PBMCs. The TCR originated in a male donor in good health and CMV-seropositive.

CDR3 in DNA: TGTGCCCGGGGAAAGGGGGTAGATACGCAGTATTTT. Translating gives CARGKGVDTQYF. The chain employs TRBV30 and TRBJ2-3; possible D gene TRBD1, 6 bases. The CDR3 extends over 12 amino acids. Trimming stripped 8 bases from V and 5 bases from J, with 14 bases between. Per the germline V gene, CDR1 is GTSNPN and CDR2 is SVGIG (reference sequence).